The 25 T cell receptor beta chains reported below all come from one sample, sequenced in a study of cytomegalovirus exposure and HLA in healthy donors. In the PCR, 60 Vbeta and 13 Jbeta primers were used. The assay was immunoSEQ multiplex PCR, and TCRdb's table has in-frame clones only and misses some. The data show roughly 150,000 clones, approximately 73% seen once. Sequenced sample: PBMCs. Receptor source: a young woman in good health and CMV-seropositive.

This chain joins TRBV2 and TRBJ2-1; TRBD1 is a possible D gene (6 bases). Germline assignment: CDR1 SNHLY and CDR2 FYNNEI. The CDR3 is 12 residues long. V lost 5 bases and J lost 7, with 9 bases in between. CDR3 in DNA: TGTGCCAGCAGTTTCCAGGGGAATGAGCAGTTCTTC. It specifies CASSFQGNEQFF.

DNA of the CDR3: TGCGCCAGCAGCTCGTATCCGGGACTAGCCACGTCTAGCACAGATACGCAGTATTTT. Encoded protein: CASSSYPGLATSSTDTQYF. V usage is TRBV5-1 and J usage is TRBJ2-3; TRBD2 agrees at 9 bases. This CDR3 has 19 residues. Germline lookup yields CDR1 SGHRS and CDR2 YFSETQ. V dropped 3 bases and J dropped 0; count of bases not matched to a gene: 14.

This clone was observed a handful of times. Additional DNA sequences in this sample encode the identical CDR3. CDR3 protein: CASSLRGTSTDTQYF. The DNA for the CDR3 is TGTGCCAGCAGCTTACGGGGGACTAGCACAGATACGCAGTATTTT. The J gene is TRBJ2-3, the V gene TRBV7-2; a possible D gene is TRBD2 (6 bases). Trimming removed 2 bases at V and 0 bases at J, with 9 bases between. CDR1 SGHTA and CDR2 FQGNSA come from the germline V gene. This CDR3 comprises 15 residues.

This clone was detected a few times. The CDR3 spells CASSVGGGDTQYF. The CDR3 DNA reads as TGTGCCAGCAGCGTAGGAGGTGGGGATACGCAGTATTTT. This rearrangement joins TRBV9 to TRBJ2-3; D not certain. The germline gives CDR1 SGDLS, CDR2 YYNGEE. V lost 0 bases, J lost 6 bases, and 8 bases lay in between. The CDR3 sequence is 13 residues long.

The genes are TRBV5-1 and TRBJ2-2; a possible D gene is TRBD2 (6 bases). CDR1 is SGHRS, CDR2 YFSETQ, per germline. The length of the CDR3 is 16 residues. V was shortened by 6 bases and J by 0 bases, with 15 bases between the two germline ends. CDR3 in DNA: TGCGCCAGCACTCAACCGGGGGAAACGAACACCGGGGAGCTGTTTTTT. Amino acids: CASTQPGETNTGELFF.

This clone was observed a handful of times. The CDR3 loop is CASSSGGLAKNIQYF. The DNA for the CDR3 is TGTGCCAGCAGTTCCGGGGGGCTAGCCAAAAACATTCAGTACTTC. V and J are TRBV27 and TRBJ2-4, with a tentative D call TRBD2 (7 bases). V lost 4 bases and J lost 0, with 10 bases in between. CDR3 length: 15 residues. The germline gives CDR1 MNHEY, CDR2 SMNVEV (reference sequence).

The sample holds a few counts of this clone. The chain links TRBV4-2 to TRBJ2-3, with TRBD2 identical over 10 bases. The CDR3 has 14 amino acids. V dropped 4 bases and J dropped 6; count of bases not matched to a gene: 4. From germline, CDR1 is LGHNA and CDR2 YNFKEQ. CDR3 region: CASSPGTSADTQYF. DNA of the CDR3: TGTGCCAGCAGCCCAGGGACTAGCGCTGATACGCAGTATTTT.

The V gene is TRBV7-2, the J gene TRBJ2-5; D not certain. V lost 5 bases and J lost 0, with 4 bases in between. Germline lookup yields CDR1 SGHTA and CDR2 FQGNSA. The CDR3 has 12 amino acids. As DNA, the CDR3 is TGTGCCAGCAGCACTTACCAAGAGACCCAGTACTTC. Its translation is CASSTYQETQYF.

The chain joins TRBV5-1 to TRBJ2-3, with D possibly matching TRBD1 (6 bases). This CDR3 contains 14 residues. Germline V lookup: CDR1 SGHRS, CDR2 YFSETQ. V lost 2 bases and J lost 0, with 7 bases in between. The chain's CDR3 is CASSLDRSTDTQYF. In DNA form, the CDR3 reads TGCGCCAGCAGCTTAGACAGGAGCACAGATACGCAGTATTTT.

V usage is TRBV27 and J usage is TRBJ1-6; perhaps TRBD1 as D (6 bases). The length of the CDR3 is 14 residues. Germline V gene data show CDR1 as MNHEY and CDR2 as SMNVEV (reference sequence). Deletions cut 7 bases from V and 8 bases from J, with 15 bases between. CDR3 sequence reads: CASTPRRGHSPLHF. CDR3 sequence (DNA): TGTGCCAGCACCCCCCGCAGGGGTCATTCACCCCTCCACTTT.

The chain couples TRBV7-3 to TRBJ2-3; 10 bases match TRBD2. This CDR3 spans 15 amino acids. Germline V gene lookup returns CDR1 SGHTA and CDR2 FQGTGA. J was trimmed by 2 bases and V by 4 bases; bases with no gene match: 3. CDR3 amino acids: CASSSSGGATDTQYF. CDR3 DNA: TGTGCCAGCAGCTCGAGCGGGGGGGCCACAGATACGCAGTATTTT.

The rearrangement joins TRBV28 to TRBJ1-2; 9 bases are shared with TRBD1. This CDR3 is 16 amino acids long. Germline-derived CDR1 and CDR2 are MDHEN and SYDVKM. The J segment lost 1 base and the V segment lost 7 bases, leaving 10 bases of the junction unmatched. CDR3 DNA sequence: TGTGCCAGCACTCCCCTCCGGGACAGGGTTAACTATGGCTACACCTTC. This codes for CASTPLRDRVNYGYTF.

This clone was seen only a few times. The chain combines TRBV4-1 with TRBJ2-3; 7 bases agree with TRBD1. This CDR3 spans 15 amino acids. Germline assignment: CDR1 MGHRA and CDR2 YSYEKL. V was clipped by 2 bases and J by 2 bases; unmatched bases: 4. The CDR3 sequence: CASSQTGTDTDTQYF. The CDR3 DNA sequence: TGCGCCAGCAGCCAAACCGGGACAGACACAGATACGCAGTATTTT.

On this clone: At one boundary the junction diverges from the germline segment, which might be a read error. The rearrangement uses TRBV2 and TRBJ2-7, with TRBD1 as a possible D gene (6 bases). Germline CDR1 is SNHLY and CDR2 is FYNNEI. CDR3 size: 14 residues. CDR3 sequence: CASSDRQLSYERYF. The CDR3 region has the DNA TGTGCCAGCAGCGACAGGCAATTATCCTACGAGCGGTACTTC.

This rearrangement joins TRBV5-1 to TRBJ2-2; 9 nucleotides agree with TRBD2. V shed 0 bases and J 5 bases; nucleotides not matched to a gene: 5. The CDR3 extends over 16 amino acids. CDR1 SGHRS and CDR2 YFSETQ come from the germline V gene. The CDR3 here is CASSLEAGGPTGELFF. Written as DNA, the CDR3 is TGCGCCAGCAGCTTGGAGGCGGGGGGGCCGACCGGGGAGCTGTTTTTT.

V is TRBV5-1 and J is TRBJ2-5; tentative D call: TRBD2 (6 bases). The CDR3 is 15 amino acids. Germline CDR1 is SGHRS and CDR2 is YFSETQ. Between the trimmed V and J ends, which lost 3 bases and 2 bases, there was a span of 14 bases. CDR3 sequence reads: CASSYQPGEQETQYF. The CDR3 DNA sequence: TGCGCCAGCAGCTACCAACCGGGGGAGCAAGAGACCCAGTACTTC.

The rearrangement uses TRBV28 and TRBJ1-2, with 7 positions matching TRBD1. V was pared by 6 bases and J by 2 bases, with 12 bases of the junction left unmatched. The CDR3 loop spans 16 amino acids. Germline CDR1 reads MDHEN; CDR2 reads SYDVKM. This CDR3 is CASSQAGTEWNYGYTF. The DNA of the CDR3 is TGTGCCAGCAGCCAAGCAGGGACAGAGTGGAACTATGGCTACACCTTC.

CDR3 DNA sequence: TGTGCCAGCAGCAGACAGGGAGACACTGAAGCTTTCTTT. This codes for CASSRQGDTEAFF. The rearrangement links TRBV7-9 to TRBJ1-1, with 7 bases matching TRBD1. V dropped 5 bases and J dropped 3; count of bases not matched to a gene: 3. This CDR3 spans 13 amino acids. Germline CDR1 is SEHNR and CDR2 is FQNEAQ (reference sequence).

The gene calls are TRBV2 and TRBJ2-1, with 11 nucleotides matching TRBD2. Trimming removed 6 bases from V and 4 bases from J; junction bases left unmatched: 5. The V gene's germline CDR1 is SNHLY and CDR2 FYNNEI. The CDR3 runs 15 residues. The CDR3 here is CASSPSGGTYNEQFF. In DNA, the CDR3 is TGTGCCAGCAGCCCTAGCGGGGGGACATACAATGAGCAGTTCTTC.

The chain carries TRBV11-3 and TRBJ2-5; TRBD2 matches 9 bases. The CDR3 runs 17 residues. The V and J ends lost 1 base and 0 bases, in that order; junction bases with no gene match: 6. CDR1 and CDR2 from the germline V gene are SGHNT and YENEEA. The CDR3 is CASSLGLAASHQETQYF. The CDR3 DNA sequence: TGTGCCAGCAGCTTAGGACTAGCGGCAAGCCACCAAGAGACCCAGTACTTC.

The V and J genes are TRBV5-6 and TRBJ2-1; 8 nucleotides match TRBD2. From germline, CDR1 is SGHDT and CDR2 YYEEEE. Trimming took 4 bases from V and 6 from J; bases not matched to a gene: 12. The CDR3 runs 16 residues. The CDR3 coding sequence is TGTGCCAGCAGCCCTTCGCCCAGCGGGGGATTCAATGAGCAGTTCTTC. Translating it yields CASSPSPSGGFNEQFF.

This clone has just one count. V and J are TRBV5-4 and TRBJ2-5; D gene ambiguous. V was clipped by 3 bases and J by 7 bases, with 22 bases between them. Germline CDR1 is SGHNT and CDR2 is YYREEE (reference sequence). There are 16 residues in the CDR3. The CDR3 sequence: CASSSQAGALVGTQYF. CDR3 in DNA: TGTGCCAGCAGCTCCCAGGCCGGTGCGCTCGTCGGGACCCAGTACTTC.

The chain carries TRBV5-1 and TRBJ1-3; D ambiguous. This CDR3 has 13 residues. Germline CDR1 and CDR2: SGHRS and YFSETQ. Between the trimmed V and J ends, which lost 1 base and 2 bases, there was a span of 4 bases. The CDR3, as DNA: TGCGCCAGCAGCTTGCCCACTGGAAACACCATATATTTT. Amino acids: CASSLPTGNTIYF.

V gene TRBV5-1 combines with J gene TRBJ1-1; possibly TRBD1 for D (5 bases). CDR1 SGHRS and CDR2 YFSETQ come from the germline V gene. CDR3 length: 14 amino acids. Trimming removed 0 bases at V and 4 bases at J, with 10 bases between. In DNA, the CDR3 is TGCGCCAGCAGCTTGGCAGGTAGGGGCACTGAAGCTTTCTTT. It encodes CASSLAGRGTEAFF.

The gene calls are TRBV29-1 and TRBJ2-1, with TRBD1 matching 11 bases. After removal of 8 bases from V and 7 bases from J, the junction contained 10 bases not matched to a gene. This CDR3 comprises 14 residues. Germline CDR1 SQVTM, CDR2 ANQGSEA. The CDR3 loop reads CSLYTGQGVNEQFF. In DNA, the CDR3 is TGCAGCCTCTACACGGGACAGGGGGTAAATGAGCAGTTCTTC.